This is a list of T cell receptor beta chains from one sample in a study of cytomegalovirus exposure and HLA in healthy donors. Repertoires were generated with immunoSEQ multiplex PCR, while TCRdb's copy carries only in-frame clones and drops some. Of about 130,000 clones listed, around three quarters are singletons. Material: PBMCs. These receptors originate from a woman aged 60-75 years in good health and CMV-seropositive. Each CDR3 is given with its conserved first and last residue. A D gene is named only where the DNA matches it firmly. The size of a clone is reported for some rows only, either as once, few or many, or as a class for expanded clones.

clone_size j_call v_call d_call cdr3_aa cdr3_nt
once TRBJ1-1 TRBV7-6 . CASSLGGGAAEAFF TGTGCCAGCAGCTTAGGTGGAGGGGCGGCTGAAGCTTTCTTT
. TRBJ2-3 TRBV7-8 TRBD1 CASSLGTDLLDTQYF TGTGCCAGCAGCCTTGGGACAGACCTTTTAGATACGCAGTATTTT
. TRBJ1-4 TRBV6-5 TRBD1 CATGDRPEKLFF TGTGCCACCGGGGACAGGCCTGAAAAACTGTTTTTT
. TRBJ1-2 TRBV6-6 . CASSEQGIGYGYTF TGTGCCAGCAGCGAACAGGGAATTGGGTATGGCTACACCTTC
few TRBJ1-1 TRBV2 . CASSEVAEAFF TGTGCCAGCAGTGAGGTAGCTGAAGCTTTCTTT
. TRBJ1-1 TRBV18 . CASSPPGSTEAFF TGTGCCAGCTCACCACCAGGGAGCACTGAAGCTTTCTTT
. TRBJ2-5 TRBV20-1 . CSAQQETQYF TGCAGTGCTCAACAAGAGACCCAGTACTTC
. TRBJ1-2 TRBV28 . CASSFQGRYGYTF TGTGCCAGCAGTTTTCAGGGTCGCTATGGCTACACCTTC
. TRBJ1-2 TRBV29-1 TRBD1 CSVEGQGNGYTF TGCAGCGTTGAGGGACAGGGGAATGGCTACACCTTC
few TRBJ1-4 TRBV5-6 . CASSFWGANEKLFF TGTGCCAGCAGCTTCTGGGGAGCTAATGAAAAACTGTTTTTT
. TRBJ1-2 TRBV11-2 . CASSPSGQWGYTF TGTGCCAGCAGCCCCTCGGGTCAGTGGGGCTACACCTTC
once TRBJ2-1 TRBV19 . CASNRGGGSYNEQFF TGTGCCAGTAATCGGGGAGGAGGCTCCTACAATGAGCAGTTCTTC
. TRBJ2-3 TRBV13 TRBD1 CASSFTGGITDTQYF TGTGCCAGCAGCTTTACAGGGGGCATTACAGATACGCAGTATTTT
few TRBJ1-6 TRBV11-2 TRBD1 CASSLTGSSYNSPLHF TGTGCCAGCAGCTTGACAGGGAGCTCCTATAATTCACCCCTCCACTTT
. TRBJ1-2 TRBV9 . CASSVEFGVSGYGYTF TGTGCCAGCAGCGTAGAGTTCGGGGTAAGCGGCTATGGCTACACCTTC
. TRBJ1-1 TRBV27 . CASSWALEGTEAFF TGTGCCAGCAGTTGGGCCCTTGAAGGAACTGAAGCTTTCTTT
. TRBJ1-5 TRBV7-9 . CSTSNQPQHF TGTTCCACCTCGAATCAGCCCCAGCATTTT
. TRBJ1-4 TRBV5-1 TRBD1 CASKGQGQNEKLFF TGCGCCAGTAAGGGACAGGGGCAGAATGAAAAACTGTTTTTT
. TRBJ1-5 TRBV29-1 . CSVEVTADQPQHF TGCAGCGTTGAAGTTACAGCAGATCAGCCCCAGCATTTT
. TRBJ2-7 TRBV14 TRBD2 CASSPLGGSPYEQYF TGTGCCAGCAGCCCGCTGGGGGGGTCCCCCTACGAGCAGTACTTC
few TRBJ1-1 TRBV7-9 . CASSRQEVQNTEAFF TGTGCCAGCAGCCGACAGGAAGTTCAGAACACTGAAGCTTTCTTT
. TRBJ1-1 TRBV9 TRBD1 CASSGLGQGSTEAFF TGTGCCAGCAGCGGCCTGGGACAGGGGTCCACTGAAGCTTTCTTT
few TRBJ2-7 TRBV10-3 TRBD1 CAISEPGQGAYEQYF TGTGCCATCAGTGAGCCGGGACAGGGGGCCTACGAGCAGTACTTC
. TRBJ2-2 TRBV9 . CASSVSTDNTGELFF TGTGCCAGCAGCGTAAGCACAGACAACACCGGGGAGCTGTTTTTT
. TRBJ2-3 TRBV7-9 . CASSPKQGSWGTDTQYF TGTGCCAGCAGCCCAAAACAGGGATCTTGGGGAACAGATACGCAGTATTTT
few TRBJ2-7 TRBV19 TRBD1 CASSGTGGYEQYF TGTGCCAGTAGTGGGACAGGGGGCTACGAGCAGTACTTC
. TRBJ2-6 TRBV19 . CASSMPVRGSGANVLTF TGTGCCAGTAGTATGCCGGTAAGAGGCTCTGGGGCCAACGTCCTGACTTTC
. TRBJ1-4 TRBV27 . CASSLSWGGDEKLFF TGTGCCAGCAGTTTATCTTGGGGCGGTGATGAAAAACTGTTTTTT
. TRBJ2-2 TRBV5-1 . CASSLAAATGELFF TGCGCCAGCAGCCTTGCGGCTGCCACCGGGGAGCTGTTTTTT
many TRBJ1-1 TRBV2 TRBD1 CASSEEGAETEAFF TGTGCCAGCAGTGAGGAGGGGGCGGAAACTGAAGCTTTCTTT
. TRBJ1-5 TRBV19 TRBD1 CASRTLTGGWNQPQHF TGTGCCAGTAGGACCTTGACAGGGGGCTGGAATCAGCCCCAGCATTTT
. TRBJ1-5 TRBV6-1 . CASSVRGGGQPQHF TGTGCCAGCAGTGTTCGGGGCGGGGGTCAGCCCCAGCATTTT
. TRBJ1-4 TRBV19 . CASSIGAQLFF TGTGCCAGTAGTATAGGGGCACAACTGTTTTTT
. TRBJ2-7 TRBV11-2 TRBD1 CASSRIPGQSFYEQYF TGTGCCAGCAGCCGAATTCCGGGACAGTCATTCTACGAGCAGTACTTC
few TRBJ1-1 TRBV27 . CASSFDTGNTEAFF TGTGCCAGCAGTTTTGACACCGGGAACACTGAAGCTTTCTTT
. TRBJ1-5 TRBV4-1 TRBD1 CASSQRAGGTYSNQPQHF TGCGCCAGCAGCCAACGTGCAGGGGGGACCTATAGCAATCAGCCCCAGCATTTT
. TRBJ1-5 TRBV9 . CASSVDGSDQPQHF TGTGCCAGCAGCGTAGACGGCAGCGATCAGCCCCAGCATTTT
. TRBJ1-3 TRBV18 . CASSPSDSTGNTIYF TGTGCCAGCTCACCTTCGGACAGTACTGGAAACACCATATATTTT
. TRBJ2-7 TRBV19 . CASSPRQEVVPYEQYF TGTGCCAGTAGTCCCCGACAGGAAGTCGTTCCCTACGAGCAGTACTTC
once TRBJ1-5 TRBV11-2 . CASSLDGNQPQHF TGTGCCAGCAGCTTAGACGGCAATCAGCCCCAGCATTTT
once TRBJ2-7 TRBV6-4 TRBD2 CASSEQRGGLYEQYF TGTGCCAGCAGTGAGCAGCGGGGGGGCCTCTACGAGCAGTACTTC
once TRBJ2-7 TRBV19 . CASSYAGTYEQYF TGTGCCAGTAGTTATGCGGGAACCTACGAGCAGTACTTC
. TRBJ2-5 TRBV7-2 . CASSSDTRETQYF TGTGCCAGCAGCTCGGACACCCGAGAGACCCAGTACTTC
. TRBJ2-7 TRBV10-3 . CAISGVDSSYEQYF TGTGCCATCAGCGGCGTGGACAGCTCCTACGAGCAGTACTTC
once TRBJ1-3 TRBV6-1 TRBD1 CASKTGGYSGNTIYF TGTGCCAGCAAAACAGGGGGCTACTCTGGAAACACCATATATTTT
once TRBJ1-6 TRBV6-5 . CASSYSPAAVNSPLHF TGTGCCAGCAGTTACTCACCGGCCGCGGTTAATTCACCCCTCCACTTT
. TRBJ2-7 TRBV10-2 . CASTDRTPAYEQYF TGCGCCAGCACCGACAGGACACCGGCCTACGAGCAGTACTTC
. TRBJ2-5 TRBV6-1 . CASSEGARGLYF TGTGCCAGCAGTGAAGGGGCCAGGGGCCTCTACTTC
few TRBJ1-5 TRBV4-1 . CASSHTTGSIQPQHF TGCGCCAGCAGCCACACTACAGGGAGCATACAGCCCCAGCATTTT
. TRBJ2-3 TRBV19 TRBD2 CASSMGRGVTDTQYF TGTGCCAGTAGTATGGGGCGGGGGGTCACAGATACGCAGTATTTT
. TRBJ1-5 TRBV7-9 . CASSLSPGEPQHF TGTGCCAGCAGCTTAAGTCCAGGGGAGCCCCAGCATTTT
. TRBJ2-7 TRBV7-9 TRBD1 CASSLYGGQDYEQYF TGTGCCAGCAGCTTATATGGGGGACAGGACTACGAGCAGTACTTC
. TRBJ1-5 TRBV18 . CASSPSRGNNQPQHF TGTGCCAGCTCACCATCTAGGGGGAACAATCAGCCCCAGCATTTT
. TRBJ2-2 TRBV13 . CASSLGNRRTGELFF TGTGCCAGCAGCCTAGGTAACAGGAGAACCGGGGAGCTGTTTTTT
. TRBJ1-4 TRBV19 . CASSFLSEKLFF TGTGCCAGTAGTTTTCTGTCGGAAAAACTGTTTTTT